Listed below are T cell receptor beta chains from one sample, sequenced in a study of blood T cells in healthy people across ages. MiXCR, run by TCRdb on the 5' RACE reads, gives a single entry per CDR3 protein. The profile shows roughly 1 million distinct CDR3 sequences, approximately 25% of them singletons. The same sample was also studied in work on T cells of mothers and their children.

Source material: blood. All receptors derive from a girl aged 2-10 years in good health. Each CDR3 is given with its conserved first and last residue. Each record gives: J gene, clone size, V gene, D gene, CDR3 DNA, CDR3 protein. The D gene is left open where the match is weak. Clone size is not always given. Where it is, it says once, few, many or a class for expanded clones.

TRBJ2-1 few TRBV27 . TGTGCCAGCAGTTTAGTAGGTAGCGGCCTGTACAATGAGCAGTTCTTC CASSLVGSGLYNEQFF
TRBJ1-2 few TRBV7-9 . TGTGCCAGCAGCCATCGCCTAGAAGACAACTACACCTTC CASSHRLEDNYTF
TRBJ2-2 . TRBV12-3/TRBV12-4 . TGTGCCAGCAATTCCGAACCTACCGGGGAGCTGTTTTTT CASNSEPTGELFF
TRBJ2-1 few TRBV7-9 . TGTGCCAGCAGCTTCGTTAGCGGAAAGCAGTTCTTC CASSFVSGKQFF
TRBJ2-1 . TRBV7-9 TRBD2 TGTGCCAGCAGCCCCTCGAGCGGGGCCTACTACAATGAGCAGTTCTTC CASSPSSGAYYNEQFF
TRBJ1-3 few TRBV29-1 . TGCAGCGTTGAACTAGTGTCTTTCAGAAACACCATATATTTT CSVELVSFRNTIYF
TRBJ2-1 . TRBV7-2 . TGTGCCAGCAGCTTACCGGCAGGGGAGGACTCCTGGAAGTACAATGAGCAGTTCTTC CASSLPAGEDSWKYNEQFF
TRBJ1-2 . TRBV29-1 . TGCAGCGTTGAAGGCCCGGGACTGCATAACTATGGCTACACCTTC CSVEGPGLHNYGYTF
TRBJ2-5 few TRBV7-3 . TGTGCCAGCAGCTTATGGGGACGAGAGACCCAGTACTTC CASSLWGRETQYF
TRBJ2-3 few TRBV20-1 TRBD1 TGCAGTGCTGAAACTCTGGACAGGGGGCCGGGAGATACGCAGTATTTT CSAETLDRGPGDTQYF
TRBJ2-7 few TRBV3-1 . TGTGCCAGCAGCCAAGCTAATTACGAGCAGTACTTC CASSQANYEQYF
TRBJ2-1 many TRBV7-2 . TGTGCCAGCAGCCTGGTTGGGGAGCAGTTCTTC CASSLVGEQFF
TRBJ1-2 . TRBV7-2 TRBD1 TGTGCCAGCAGCTTGCGGACAGGGGGCGGTTTGTGGGGCTACACCTTC CASSLRTGGGLWGYTF
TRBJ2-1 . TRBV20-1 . TGCAGTGCAAGCCGCTGGAATGAGCAGTTCTTC CSASRWNEQFF
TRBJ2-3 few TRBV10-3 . TGTGCCATCAGTGAACGACAGATCGGTCCCCCCACAGATACGCAGTATTTT CAISERQIGPPTDTQYF
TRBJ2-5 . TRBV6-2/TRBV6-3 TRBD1 TGTGCCAGTTCCGATCCCCGGGACAGGGGGCCAGAGACCCAGTACTTC CASSDPRDRGPETQYF
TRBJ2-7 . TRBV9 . TGTGCCAGCAGCCTTTGGACAGATTCCTACGAGCAGTACTTC CASSLWTDSYEQYF
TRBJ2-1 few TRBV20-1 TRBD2 TGCAGTGCTAGAGGTCGGACTAGCGGGAGGAGGCGGACGAATGAGCAGTTCTTC CSARGRTSGRRRTNEQFF
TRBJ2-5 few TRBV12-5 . TGTGCTAGTGGTCTGACAGAGACCCAGTACTTC CASGLTETQYF
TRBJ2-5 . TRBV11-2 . TGTGCCAGCAGCGAGGGAGGCAGGGCCCAAGAGACCCAGTACTTC CASSEGGRAQETQYF
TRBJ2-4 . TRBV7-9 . TGTGCCAGCAGCAACTCCCAGGAAAACATTCAGTACTTC CASSNSQENIQYF
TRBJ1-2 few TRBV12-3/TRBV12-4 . TGTGCCAGCAGCCTTCTAATGGGACTCCTTCAATGGGCAGGCTACACCTTC CASSLLMGLLQWAGYTF